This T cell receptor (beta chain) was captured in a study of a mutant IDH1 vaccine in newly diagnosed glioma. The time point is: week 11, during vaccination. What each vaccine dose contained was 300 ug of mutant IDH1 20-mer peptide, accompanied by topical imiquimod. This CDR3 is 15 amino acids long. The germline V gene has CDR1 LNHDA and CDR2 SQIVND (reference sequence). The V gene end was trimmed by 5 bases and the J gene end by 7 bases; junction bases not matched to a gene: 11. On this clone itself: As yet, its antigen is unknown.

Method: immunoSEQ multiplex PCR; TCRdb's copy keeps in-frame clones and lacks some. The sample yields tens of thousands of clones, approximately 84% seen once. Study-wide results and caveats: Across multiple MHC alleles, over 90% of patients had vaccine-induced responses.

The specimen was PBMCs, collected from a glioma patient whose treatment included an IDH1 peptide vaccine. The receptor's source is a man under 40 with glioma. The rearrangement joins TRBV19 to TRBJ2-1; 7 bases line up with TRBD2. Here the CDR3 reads CASSVTGTGGNEQFF. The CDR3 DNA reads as TGTGCCAGTAGTGTCACCGGGACGGGAGGAAATGAGCAGTTCTTC.